The TCR beta chain described here comes from a study of cytomegalovirus exposure and HLA in healthy donors (dated by TCRdb to about 2017). General notes on the study: An earlier analysis of more than 550 of the donors reported over 250 Gb of sequence data and 90 million to 120 million unique TCR beta sequences obtained from 150 million to 200 million T cells. Around 320 gigabases of sequencing data and roughly 90 million unique TCR sequences were included in an early release covering 550 to 650 HLA-typed donors. Of the 350 to 450 genotyped donors, approximately 81% were placed in the genetic ancestry cluster associated with self-reported Caucasian donors. The study aimed to test whether signatures of past pathogen exposure could be identified by cataloging public T cell receptors. Using immunosequencing, the study profiled T cell repertoires from 500 to 800 subjects and related those repertoires to cytomegalovirus serostatus. A separate validation cohort of about 110 different subjects was used in addition to the 666-subject first cohort. High-throughput TCR immunosequencing, statistical association of individual TCRs with disease status, and machine learning were combined to predict cytomegalovirus infection status. To study patterns of TCR occurrence, a later analysis re-analyzed previously published TCR beta repertoires from around 670 donors and added high-resolution HLA genotyping. Rather than drawing on any new phenotypic data, the later analysis identified candidate immune exposures from TCR beta sequences and the way those sequences occurred across donors. To decide whether each TCR beta V gene segment behaved as functional or pseudogenic, an earlier analysis of nearly 600 of the donors relied on high-throughput TCR beta sequencing. Donor age, sex, ethnicity and CMV serostatus were collected together with the repertoire data. A later genetic analysis took genome-wide SNP genotypes for about three fifths of the 666 donors and used that subset as a discovery cohort. All discovery cohort repertoires had been generated on a single sequencing platform. Both class I and class II loci were covered by HLA typing, at four-digit resolution. The number of donors typed differed by locus, with roughly 629-640 for A, B, C, DRB1 and DQB1, more than 500 for DQA1, about 610 for DPA1, and some 440 for DPB1. Because of strong linkage in the cohort, 4 to 6 DR-DQ haplotypes were treated as single units for association and clustering. Among a few hundred genotyped donors of the cohort, an average of roughly 240,000 unique TCR beta nucleotide sequences were sequenced per donor, around 20% of them non-productive. Study-level results and caveats: Linkage disequilibrium might explain the correlated functional status among segregating V segments, but an unknown experimental factor could not be ruled out. A later analysis reported that several top co-occurrence clusters appeared linked to parvovirus B19, influenza, CMV and Epstein-Barr virus. Presence/absence analyses assumed roughly uniform sequencing depth across donors, an assumption that may not hold. In this cohort, only TCR beta chains were sequenced, and detectable features were limited by the absence of alpha or paired-chain data. A few of the identified cytomegalovirus-associated TCR beta chains were confirmed in vitro to be specific for cytomegalovirus antigens. A later genetic analysis reported fewer N-insertions in productive TCRs among donors in an Asian-associated ancestry cluster than the roughly 690-donor mean. When HLA alleles, especially DR and DQ, strongly co-occurred, attributing TCR associations to individual alleles was difficult. Some IMGT-functional V segments, including TRBV6-2 and TRBV6-3, could not be distinguished by the 87-base-pair reads and were therefore excluded. The study gave a list of under 200 TCR beta chains associated with cytomegalovirus. Broadly in line with IMGT annotations, most TCR beta V segments showed up in productive rearrangements about 87% or about 30% of the time in an earlier analysis of 450 to 750 of the donors. A further reported finding was that TCR beta sequences accurately predicted the HLA-A and HLA-B alleles for most subjects in the first cohort. According to a later analysis, most CMV-associated TCR beta chains appeared to be HLA-restricted, and the HLA associations seemed to be driven largely by CMV exposure. Immune exposure information for the cohort was limited to CMV serostatus. In a later analysis, some 17,000 TCR beta sequences were associated with specific HLA alleles at a false discovery rate of 0.05. A cluster of highly shared sequence variants was judged likely to represent a technical artifact of the sequencing pipeline. Compared with equally common non-associated chains, HLA-associated TCR beta chains in a later analysis were more clonally expanded and had lower generation probabilities. In both the original and validation cohorts, the classifier was reported to diagnose cytomegalovirus status with high specificity and sensitivity. The authors suggested that the approach could potentially be extended to other disease states and immunological phenotypes. Most TCR sequences were observed very rarely across donors, whereas some public TCRs were present in many individuals. Over 15 rarely observed V segments, including chromosome 9 orphons, were excluded from the earlier analysis of several hundred of the donors because counts were too low. HLA typing was unavailable for some donors at each locus, so association tests used only the typed subset. A later genetic analysis associated a missense DCLRE1C variant with V-gene and J-gene trimming of TCR beta chains, and an independent cohort replicated the association. According to a later analysis, TCR association rates differed among HLA loci, with DRB1 alleles showing the most associated TCRs and HLA-C alleles showing the fewest.

In total, approximately 610 healthy bone marrow donors made up the cohort. At the time of sampling, all cohort members were nominally healthy, though unrecorded immune exposures were likely present. The donor tested CMV seropositive, placing the donor among the 289 seropositive members of the cohort. Each donor provided a peripheral blood sample, and peripheral blood mononuclear cells were used for TCR beta sequencing. Genomic DNA was extracted from the blood cell samples with the Qiagen DNeasy Blood Extraction Kit. The method behind the library was the immunoSEQ multiplex PCR assay. A mixture of 60 forward primers for TCR Vbeta segments and 13 reverse primers for TCR Jbeta segments was used in the multiplex PCR. The CDR3 region of rearranged TCR beta genes was amplified from genomic DNA with a multiplex PCR assay. On the Illumina HiSeq System, the amplified TCR beta libraries were sequenced as 87-base-pair reads. The published analysis was carried out like this. Across the 500 to 700 repertoires, a later analysis counted some 81 million unique TCR beta chains, roughly 11 million of which were shared by at least two donors. A nearest-neighbor algorithm error-corrected the raw reads and collapsed the reads into unique sequences, merging closely related sequences to remove PCR and sequencing errors. V, D and J gene segments were assigned by aligning CDR3 sequences to IMGT reference sequences. For a sequence to be retained, a match of at least six nucleotides was required to both a V gene segment and a J gene segment. Rearrangements were called productive when the CDR3 lacked stop codons and stayed in frame with V and J; all others were non-productive. CDR3 was defined by IMGT convention, running from the second conserved V-encoded cysteine to the conserved J-encoded phenylalanine. In an earlier analysis of roughly 610 of the donors, sequences lacking an unambiguous match to a single V gene segment were excluded. In an earlier analysis of 587 of the donors, a V segment was called functional when productive rearrangements were above 56.7%, and segregating when the standard deviation between donors exceeded 5%. To diagnose cytomegalovirus status from the catalog of TCR beta chain sequences, a statistical classification framework was built. In a later analysis, V and J genes were assigned by comparing TCR nucleotide sequences against IMGT/GENE-DB human TR gene sequences. A later analysis assigned CDR3 sequences and most-parsimonious VDJ recombination scenarios with the TCRdist pipeline. In a later analysis, every TCR beta chain was defined by the combination of its CDR3 amino acid sequence and its V-gene family, and reads without a unique V-gene family were dropped. As a way to deal with suspected cross-contamination and a sequencing artifact, a later analysis dropped under 600 nucleotide sequences that were highly shared and had low generation probability. In a later analysis, a clonal expansion index was calculated for each public chain from normalized within-repertoire ranks of inferred template counts. Generation probabilities in a later analysis came from a VDJ recombination model fitted to out-of-frame rearrangements, and those results were checked against IGoR. In a later analysis, hypergeometric tests were used to score TCR-TCR, TCR-HLA and TCR-CMV co-occurrence, with a repertoire-size bias correction applied to TCR pairs. False discovery rates were estimated in a later analysis by permuting HLA or CMV assignments 20 times. A later analysis grouped co-occurring TCRs with DBSCAN, adding TCRdist sequence similarity when clustering within HLA-allele-positive subsets. Repertoires with fewer than 30,000 or more than 120,000 public chains were left out of co-occurrence clustering, as were a handful of repertoires with anomalous nucleotide sharing. Drawn from immuneACCESS, this table holds only the in-frame rearrangements with V and J called that TCRdb kept. Clones are partly lost; checked studies trace under half to an unresolved V gene and leave the rest unexplained. V, J and clone size derive from that table, while D and trimming were established from the DNA sequence. This sample holds 120,000 or so clones; under 85% were observed only once. Under 6.5% of the sample belongs to the ten largest clones.

Concerning this clone: What this receptor recognizes is not known. No base-level quality is on record; no much larger clone is a single base apart.

Via the germline V gene (reference sequence), CDR1 is GTSNPN and CDR2 SVGIG. The CDR3 has 13 amino acids, counting the end cysteine and phenylalanine. Only the CDR3 DNA stays, 39 bases, in frame from base 1. Trimming removed 3 bases from V and 5 bases from J, leaving 14 bases between the germline ends. In this chain, TRBV30 is recombined with TRBJ2-7, with no confidently assigned D gene. Sequencing input: PBMCs. The receptor's source is a woman aged 45 to 65 in good health and CMV-seropositive. In nucleotide form, the sequence is TGTGCCTGGAGCGAACGTGGGCGTAACGAGCAGTACTTC. It translates as CAWSERGRNEQYF.